A single sample gave rise to the 2 T cell receptor beta chains below, sequenced in a study of cytomegalovirus exposure and HLA in healthy donors. Amplification used 60 Vbeta primers and 13 Jbeta primers. TCRdb's copy holds only in-frame clones and misses some; the assay was immunoSEQ multiplex PCR. The sample shows about 200,000 clones, 79% of them seen only once. The sample taken for sequencing was PBMCs. These receptors were obtained from a girl aged 10 to 17 in good health and CMV-seropositive.

The chain couples TRBV27 to TRBJ2-5; 9 nucleotides agree with TRBD1. Trimming at V came to 5 bases and at J to 7 bases, leaving 8 bases not matched to a gene. The germline V gene encodes CDR1 MNHEY and CDR2 SMNVEV (reference sequence). The CDR3 has 14 residues. The CDR3 reads CASSLYRGPGTQYF. The CDR3 DNA is TGTGCCAGCAGTCTTTACAGGGGGCCCGGGACCCAGTACTTC.

This clone was seen just once. The chain recombines TRBV5-1 with TRBJ2-7; 7 bases are a match to TRBD1. The CDR3 is 16 residues long. The V segment lost 5 bases and the J segment 4 bases; nucleotides outside the gene matches: 15. Looked up from germline, CDR1 is SGHRS and CDR2 is YFSETQ. CDR3 region: CASSPWIDRVLYEQYF. The CDR3 coding sequence is TGCGCCAGCAGTCCTTGGATAGACAGGGTTTTATACGAGCAGTACTTC.